One and the same sample provided the 18 T cell receptor beta chains below, sequenced in a study of T cell repertoires in cytomegalovirus infection. No antigen has been assigned to these receptors. TCRdb independently ran MiXCR on the reads; one entry per CDR3 protein. The table has approximately 100,000 distinct CDR3 sequences, roughly 40% seen once. The sample was CD8+ T cells from cultured PBMCs, taken from culture after CMV antigen stimulation. The receptors were sampled from a human donor in good health (CMV status not recorded). Some clones in this sample may be carry-over from other donors' samples.

The chain has TRBV11-2 and TRBJ1-1, with TRBD1 as a possible D gene (6 bases). Trimming stripped 1 base from V and 7 bases from J, with 10 bases between. The length of the CDR3 is 13 residues. Looked up from germline, CDR1 is SGHAT and CDR2 is FQNNGV. The CDR3 DNA reads as TGTGCCAGCAGCTTAGGGACAGACCTTGAAGCTTTCTTT. Its protein product is CASSLGTDLEAFF.

This clonotype appeared a single time. V is TRBV19 and J is TRBJ2-3; the match to TRBD1 covers 9 bases. CDR1 LNHDA and CDR2 SQIVND come from the germline V gene (reference sequence). The CDR3 extends over 15 amino acids. Trimming took 5 bases from V and 3 from J; bases not matched to a gene: 6. The CDR3 reads CASSPGTGWTDTQYF. In DNA, the CDR3 is TGTGCCAGTAGTCCCGGGACAGGGTGGACAGATACGCAGTATTTT. The full variable domain, rest sourced from reference TRBV19 and TRBJ2-3, is DGGITQSPKYLFRKEGQNVTLSCEQNLNHDAMYWYRQDPGQGLRLIYYSQIVNDFQKGDIAEGYSVSREKKESFPLTVTSAQKNPTAFYLCASSPGTGWTDTQYFGPGTRLTVL.

This clonotype has only a few counts. The J gene is TRBJ1-5, the V gene TRBV28; unclear D gene. The CDR3 is 15 residues long. CDR1 is MDHEN, CDR2 SYDVKM, per germline. The ends were cut back, 5 bases at V and 3 bases at J, with 14 bases in the middle. CDR3 region: CASSLPDGINQPQHF. CDR3 DNA sequence: TGTGCCAGCAGTCTCCCGGACGGAATCAATCAGCCCCAGCATTTT.

A word on this clonotype: This may arise from a read error, as a much more abundant clone is one base away. This chain joins TRBV2 and TRBJ2-5, with a tentative D call TRBD1 (6 bases). Germline loops: CDR1 SNHLY, CDR2 FYNNEI. CDR3 length: 15 amino acids. V lost 1 base and J 1 base, leaving 10 bases between the germline ends. CDR3 sequence (DNA): TGTGCCAGCAGTGAAGTGCTGACAGGCCAAGAGACCCAGTACTTC. Translated: CASSEVLTGQETQYF.

This clonotype has a count of ten or more. This sequence joins TRBV3-1 and TRBJ1-6; weak D call: TRBD1 (6 bases). The V end lost 4 bases, the J end lost 5 bases, and 6 bases lay between the germline ends. Germline assignment: CDR1 LGHDT and CDR2 YNNKEL (reference sequence). The CDR3 contains 13 residues. CDR3 nucleotides: TGTGCCAGCAGCCGGACAGATAATTCACCCCTCCACTTT. Protein: CASSRTDNSPLHF.

The gene calls are TRBV19 and TRBJ2-7; 7 nucleotides align to TRBD1. The trim removed 6 bases at V and 5 bases at J, leaving 13 bases unmatched. The CDR3 length is 15 residues. Germline CDR1 reads LNHDA; CDR2 reads SQIVND (reference sequence). The CDR3 sequence: CASSGIPRGTHEQYF. CDR3 sequence (DNA): TGTGCCAGTAGCGGAATCCCCAGGGGGACCCACGAGCAGTACTTC.

This clonotype has ten or more counts. The chain recombines TRBV12-3 or TRBV12-4 with TRBJ1-2; no clear D. Deletions cut 5 bases from V and 8 bases from J, with 12 bases between. The CDR3 contains 12 residues. In nucleotides, the CDR3 is TGTGCCAGCAGTCTTTTGGGTCAAGGCTACACCTTC. Amino acid sequence: CASSLLGQGYTF.

This clonotype was recorded a few times. This rearrangement joins TRBV7-9 to TRBJ2-1; TRBD1 might be the D (6 bases). The CDR3 sequence is 15 residues long. The ends were cut back, 1 base at V and 4 bases at J, with 11 bases in the middle. Per the germline V gene, CDR1 is SEHNR and CDR2 is FQNEAQ (reference sequence). The DNA for the CDR3 is TGTGCCAGCAGCTTAGTGGCAGGGGATTACAATGAGCAGTTCTTC. As protein: CASSLVAGDYNEQFF.

The chain carries TRBV27 and TRBJ2-7; D gene uncertain. Germline V CDR1 and CDR2: MNHEY, SMNVEV (reference sequence). The V end was cut by 5 bases, the J end by 0 bases, with 8 bases between. CDR3 length: 13 amino acids. The CDR3 region has the DNA TGTGCCAGCAGTAGACGTGGCTCCTACGAGCAGTACTTC. It encodes CASSRRGSYEQYF.

This clonotype was recorded at least ten times. V and J are TRBV4-1 and TRBJ2-1; D is possibly TRBD1 or TRBD2 (7 bases each). Trimming cost V 4 bases and J 4 bases, with 14 bases left between them. This CDR3 has 15 residues. Germline CDR1 is MGHRA and CDR2 is YSYEKL. The CDR3 DNA reads as TGCGCCAGCAGCCGGGAGGGACAGTATTACAATGAGCAGTTCTTC. This translates into CASSREGQYYNEQFF.

This clonotype was picked up one time. The chain employs TRBV12-3 or TRBV12-4 and TRBJ2-3; D gene uncertain. This CDR3 spans 13 amino acids. V dropped 5 bases and J dropped 2 bases, with 8 bases sitting between them. The CDR3 loop is CASSVWFTDTQYF. The CDR3, as DNA: TGTGCCAGCAGTGTCTGGTTCACAGATACGCAGTATTTT.

The V and J genes are TRBV2 and TRBJ2-7; a weak D match, TRBD1 (5 bases). Germline-derived CDR1 and CDR2 are SNHLY and FYNNEI. Trimming took off 8 bases at V and 2 bases at J, with 16 bases between the two ends. The CDR3 has 14 amino acids. The CDR3 protein is CASRGDRRAYEQYF. Written as DNA, the CDR3 is TGTGCCAGCCGAGGAGACAGACGAGCCTACGAGCAGTACTTC.

V usage is TRBV27 and J usage is TRBJ2-7, with a weak D call TRBD2 (6 bases). Per germline, CDR1 MNHEY and CDR2 SMNVEV (reference sequence). This CDR3 spans 15 amino acids. V lost 2 bases to trimming and J lost 2 bases, with 13 bases between them. The CDR3 coding sequence is TGTGCCAGCAGTTTAAGGAGGGTCACAGCCTACGAGCAGTACTTC. Encoded protein: CASSLRRVTAYEQYF.

J is TRBJ1-1 and V is TRBV2, with no clear D. The CDR3 has 13 amino acids. Per the germline V gene, CDR1 is SNHLY and CDR2 is FYNNEI. Trimming cost V 8 bases and J 4 bases, with 14 bases left between them. CDR3 sequence reads: CASGIGSGTEAFF. The CDR3 DNA is TGTGCCAGCGGGATTGGAAGTGGCACTGAAGCTTTCTTT.

The chain uses TRBV6-2 or TRBV6-3 and TRBJ1-2; 7 nucleotides match TRBD1. The length of the CDR3 is 17 residues. Germline trimming cut 4 bases from V and 6 bases from J; bases unmatched to any gene: 17. The germline gives CDR1 MNHEY, CDR2 SVGEGT. The CDR3 DNA is TGTGCCAGCAGTTCAGAAGTAACAGGGATTGGACAGGATGGCTACACCTTC. It is translated as CASSSEVTGIGQDGYTF.

In its sample, this clonotype was seen a few times. This rearrangement joins TRBV6-5 to TRBJ2-3; tentative D call: TRBD2 (5 bases). Trimming left V 4 bases short and J 6 bases short, with 14 bases between. The germline V gene has CDR1 MNHEY and CDR2 SVGAGI. The CDR3 is 14 residues long. The DNA of the CDR3 is TGTGCCAGCAGTTCAATAGGCGGACTGGATACGCAGTATTTT. This sequence encodes CASSSIGGLDTQYF.

The rearrangement links TRBV7-8 to TRBJ2-3, with D perhaps TRBD1 or TRBD2 (7 bases each). The V gene's germline CDR1 is SGHVS and CDR2 FQNEAQ. The length of the CDR3 is 13 residues. The V gene lost 5 bases and the J gene lost 10 bases, with 16 bases spanning the gap. CDR3 sequence reads: CASSGQGGVPQYF. For the CDR3, the DNA is TGTGCCAGCAGCGGCCAGGGGGGGGTGCCGCAGTATTTT.

This clonotype was observed a few times. This sequence joins TRBV14 and TRBJ2-1; TRBD1 aligns across 9 bases. The germline gives CDR1 SGHDN, CDR2 FVKESK. The CDR3 spans 16 residues. The V and J ends lost 4 bases and 8 bases, in that order; junction bases with no gene match: 12. Here the CDR3 reads CASSLTPGQGVDEQFF. The CDR3 region has the DNA TGTGCCAGCAGCCTCACTCCGGGACAGGGAGTCGATGAGCAGTTCTTC.